This T cell receptor beta chain emerged from a study of shared clonotypes between healthy human individuals. Each PCR replicate from the sorted subsets contained roughly 210 ng DNA, which is 25,000 to 30,000 T cell genomes. This table comes from immunoSEQ multiplex PCR, and its TCRdb copy is limited to in-frame clones, with some not included. The table includes approximately 95,000 clones, roughly two thirds detected once. With 3 bases removed from V and 6 bases from J, the gap between germline ends came to 16 bases. The CDR3 is 14 amino acids. The germline V gene encodes CDR1 SGHKS and CDR2 YYEKEE (reference sequence).

This receptor was identified in a man aged 25 to 40 in good health. The sequenced sample was memory CD8+ T cells sorted from blood. The subset here: CD45RO+ cells pooled with CCR7-negative TemRA cells. The chain combines TRBV5-5 with TRBJ2-7, with D perhaps TRBD1 (6 bases). The chain's CDR3 is CASSYLTGYGEQYF. In DNA form, the CDR3 reads TGTGCCAGCAGCTACCTAACAGGGTATGGCGAGCAGTACTTC.